This is a list of T cell receptor beta chains from one sample in a study of blood T cells in healthy people across ages. TCRdb passed the 5' RACE reads through MiXCR, listing each CDR3 protein once. The table lists approximately 1,000,000 distinct CDR3 sequences, more than 30% of them singletons, with 10% to 15% in the top ten. What was sequenced was blood. These receptors were collected from a man in his late teens or twenties in good health. Both conserved end residues are part of each CDR3. The D gene is left open where the match is weak. Not all rows give a size; the values are once, few, many and, for expanded clones, a class.

abundance,d_gene,v_gene,CDR3aa
.,TRBD1,TRBV5-1,CASSQELTGDYSEAFF
.,.,TRBV19,CASSMEGDPTDTQYF
.,.,TRBV6-7,CARTFRGMGNQPQHF
.,TRBD2,TRBV5-1,CASSLRTSGDLDTQYF
.,.,TRBV6-2/TRBV6-3,CASRPGPQEDYGYTF
.,.,TRBV6-5,CASSPLGLISNQPQHF
few,.,TRBV11-2,CASSLNRDLSYEQYF
.,TRBD1,TRBV7-2,CASSTGTGLFQPQHF
.,.,TRBV7-2,CASSRDSTGTQYF
.,.,TRBV2,CASSDRRFLAKNIQYF
.,.,TRBV10-3,CAITQTEPGGYTF
few,TRBD1,TRBV7-3,CASSHVGGGADTQYF
.,TRBD2,TRBV10-3,CAISESSREGETQFF
many,.,TRBV20-1,CSARDRSGSRNEQYF
.,.,TRBV7-8,CASSPRGLSYEQYF
.,.,TRBV20-1,CSARTFRDLLVVAEAFF
.,.,TRBV2,CASSEGQGRETQYF
.,TRBD2,TRBV9,CASSVVKAGGHYNEQFF
.,.,TRBV6-2/TRBV6-3,CASSYSVGSDTQYF
.,.,TRBV6-5,CASSYSFREEQFF
few,.,TRBV6-5,CASSYGQGGEKLFF
.,.,TRBV6-1,CASSEDWASAGTDTQYF
.,TRBD1,TRBV10-3,CAISGQGKDQPQHF
.,TRBD2,TRBV12-3/TRBV12-4,CASRTLLAGFNEQFF